The next 14 T cell receptor beta chains were all read from a single sample in a study of blood T cell repertoires in COVID-19. Assay used: immunoSEQ multiplex PCR; TCRdb lists only in-frame clones, some missing. The sample records around 70,000 clones, 89% being singletons. Specimen: peripheral blood. All receptors come from a man at least 80 years old with acute or convalescent COVID-19.

This clone was detected only a few times. CDR3 loop: CASSYLGTVYGYTF. The CDR3 DNA follows: TGTGCCAGCAGTTACCTAGGGACAGTCTATGGCTACACCTTC. The chain employs TRBV6-5 and TRBJ1-2, with 7 bases identical to TRBD1. Germline CDR1 MNHEY, CDR2 SVGAGI. The CDR3 consists of 14 residues. J was trimmed by 4 bases and V by 2 bases; bases with no gene match: 4.

J is TRBJ1-4 and V is TRBV30; a possible D gene is TRBD1 (5 bases). Trimming took off 5 bases at V and 7 bases at J, with 20 bases between the two ends. The CDR3 has 15 amino acids. Germline CDR1 reads GTSNPN; CDR2 reads SVGIG (reference sequence). The CDR3 coding sequence is TGTGCCTGGTCTTCTGGGGGGGGTCTTAGTGAAAAACTGTTTTTT. It yields the protein CAWSSGGGLSEKLFF.

This clone was seen only a few times. This chain's CDR3 is CASAPAGRGDTEAFF. The CDR3 DNA sequence: TGTGCCAGCGCCCCCGCGGGTCGGGGGGACACTGAAGCTTTCTTT. This chain links TRBV5-8 with TRBJ1-1; possibly TRBD1 for D (5 bases). V lost 7 bases and J lost 3, with 19 bases in between. CDR1 is SGHTS and CDR2 is YDEGEE in the germline V gene. The CDR3 has 15 residues.

The chain joins TRBV19 to TRBJ2-5; 10 nucleotides align to TRBD2. The CDR3 sequence is 16 residues long. CDR1 is LNHDA, CDR2 SQIVND, per germline (reference sequence). Trimming at V came to 1 base and at J to 5 bases, leaving 7 bases not matched to a gene. The CDR3 DNA reads TGTGCCAGTAGTATAGCAAAGCGGGGGGGCCGGGAGACCCAGTACTTC. Its translation: CASSIAKRGGRETQYF.

The gene calls are TRBV7-9 and TRBJ1-4; 7 bases agree with TRBD1. Germline CDR1 is SEHNR and CDR2 is FQNEAQ (reference sequence). J was trimmed by 7 bases and V by 5 bases; bases with no gene match: 10. This CDR3 has 15 residues. The CDR3 DNA follows: TGTGCCAGCAGCCGACCAGACAGGGACCCTGAAAAACTGTTTTTT. This translates into CASSRPDRDPEKLFF.

The chain uses TRBV11-2 and TRBJ1-2, with D possibly matching TRBD1 (6 bases). CDR1 and CDR2 from the germline V gene are SGHAT and FQNNGV. The CDR3 extends over 14 amino acids. Trimming removed 1 base from V and 4 bases from J, with 10 bases in between. The CDR3 region has the DNA TGTGCCAGCAGCTTAGTACAGGGCTCCTATGGCTACACCTTC. Translated, it gives CASSLVQGSYGYTF.

This clone was observed a single time. The genes are TRBV27 and TRBJ1-5, with 7 positions matching TRBD1. This CDR3 contains 17 residues. The germline V gene encodes CDR1 MNHEY and CDR2 SMNVEV (reference sequence). V dropped 5 bases and J dropped 3; count of bases not matched to a gene: 13. This CDR3 is CASSPTGMGWNNQPQHF. The CDR3, as DNA: TGTGCCAGCAGTCCGACAGGGATGGGGTGGAACAATCAGCCCCAGCATTTT.

V usage is TRBV3-1 (or the pseudogene TRBV3-2) and J usage is TRBJ2-1; D is perhaps TRBD2 (6 bases). Germline loops: CDR1 LGHDT, CDR2 YNNKEL (reference sequence). V shed 0 bases and J shed 6 bases, with 18 bases lying between them. CDR3 size: 17 residues. The DNA of the CDR3 is TGTGCCAGCAGCCAAGATATTGGGACTCTGAGTCCCAATGAGCAGTTCTTC. It translates to CASSQDIGTLSPNEQFF.

This chain uses TRBV19 with TRBJ2-1, with 8 bases that match TRBD1. The CDR3 is 15 residues long. The V gene end was trimmed by 4 bases and the J gene end by 6 bases; junction bases not matched to a gene: 8. CDR1 LNHDA and CDR2 SQIVND come from the germline V gene (reference sequence). The chain's CDR3 is CASSKDRAGSNEQFF. For the CDR3, the DNA is TGTGCCAGTAGTAAGGACAGGGCGGGATCCAATGAGCAGTTCTTC. Variable domain in full (rest from reference TRBV19 and TRBJ2-1): DGGITQSPKYLFRKEGQNVTLSCEQNLNHDAMYWYRQDPGQGLRLIYYSQIVNDFQKGDIAEGYSVSREKKESFPLTVTSAQKNPTAFYLCASSKDRAGSNEQFFGPGTRLTVL.

This chain connects TRBV3-1 (or the pseudogene TRBV3-2) to TRBJ1-1; D not certain. With 4 bases removed from V and 1 base from J, the gap between germline ends came to 7 bases. The CDR3 covers 13 residues. Looked up from germline, CDR1 is LGHDT and CDR2 is YNNKEL (reference sequence). CDR3 residues: CASSLCRNTEAFF. The CDR3 DNA reads as TGTGCCAGCAGCCTGTGCAGGAACACTGAAGCTTTCTTT.

The chain joins TRBV7-9 to TRBJ1-5, with 9 bases identical to TRBD1. Germline CDR1 is SEHNR and CDR2 is FQNEAQ (reference sequence). CDR3 length equals 15 residues. The trim removed 4 bases at V and 6 bases at J, leaving 7 bases unmatched. The CDR3 loop reads CASSSGQGSSQPQHF. As DNA, the CDR3 is TGTGCCAGCAGCTCGGGACAGGGATCAAGTCAGCCCCAGCATTTT.

This clone has just one count. The rearrangement joins TRBV2 to TRBJ1-6, with a weak D call TRBD1 (6 bases). V shed 5 bases and J shed 10 bases, with 12 bases lying between them. The CDR3 loop spans 13 amino acids. In germline, CDR1 is SNHLY, CDR2 FYNNEI. CDR3 nucleotide sequence: TGTGCCAGCAGTCACAGGGAGAGATCACCCCTCCACTTT. Residues: CASSHRERSPLHF.

The V call is TRBV2, the J call TRBJ2-7; D ambiguous. The CDR3 is 13 residues long. Trimming cost V 8 bases and J 0 bases, with 11 bases left between them. The germline V gene encodes CDR1 SNHLY and CDR2 FYNNEI. The DNA for the CDR3 is TGTGCCAGCGGTCACAGCCCCTCCTACGAGCAGTACTTC. Protein: CASGHSPSYEQYF.

The CDR3 DNA reads TGTGCCAGCAGCCAGGGACAGGGGGTAACAGATACGCAGTATTTT. Translating gives CASSQGQGVTDTQYF. This sequence joins TRBV5-6 and TRBJ2-3, with TRBD1 matching over 11 bases. With V trimmed by 4 bases and J by 3 bases, 4 bases remained unmatched. This CDR3 contains 15 residues. Germline assignment: CDR1 SGHDT and CDR2 YYEEEE.